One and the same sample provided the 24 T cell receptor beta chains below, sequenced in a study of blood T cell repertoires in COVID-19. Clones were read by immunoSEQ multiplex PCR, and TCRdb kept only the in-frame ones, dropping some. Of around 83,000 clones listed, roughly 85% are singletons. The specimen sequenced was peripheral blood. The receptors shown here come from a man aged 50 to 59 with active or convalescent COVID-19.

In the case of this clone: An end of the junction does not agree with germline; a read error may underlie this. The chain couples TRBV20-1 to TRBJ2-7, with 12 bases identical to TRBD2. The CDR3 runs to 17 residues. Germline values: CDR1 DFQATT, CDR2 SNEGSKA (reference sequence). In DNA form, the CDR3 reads TGCAGCGCTAGTGATCCGGGACTAGCGGGCGAACCCTACGAGCAGTACTTC. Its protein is CSASDPGLAGEPYEQYF.

CDR3 amino acids: CASSPGGLNNEQFF. The CDR3 nucleotides read TGTGCCAGCAGCCCCGGTGGGCTGAACAATGAGCAGTTCTTC. The rearrangement links TRBV11-3 to TRBJ2-1; D is uncertain. This CDR3 is 14 amino acids long. Germline CDR1 reads SGHNT; CDR2 reads YENEEA. V gave up 5 bases and J gave up 5 bases, with 13 bases separating them.

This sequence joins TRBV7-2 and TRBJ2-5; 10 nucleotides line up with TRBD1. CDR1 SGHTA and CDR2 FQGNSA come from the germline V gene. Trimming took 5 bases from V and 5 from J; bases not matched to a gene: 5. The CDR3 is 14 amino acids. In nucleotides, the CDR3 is TGTGCCAGCAGCCTTGGGACAGGGGCGGAGACCCAGTACTTC. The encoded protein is CASSLGTGAETQYF.

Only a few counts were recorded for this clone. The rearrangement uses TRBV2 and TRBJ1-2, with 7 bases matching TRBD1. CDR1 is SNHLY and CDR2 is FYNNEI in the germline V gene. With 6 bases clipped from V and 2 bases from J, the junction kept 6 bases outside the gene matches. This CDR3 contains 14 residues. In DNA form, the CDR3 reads TGTGCCAGCAGACCAGGGGGGTCAAACTATGGCTACACCTTC. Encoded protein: CASRPGGSNYGYTF.

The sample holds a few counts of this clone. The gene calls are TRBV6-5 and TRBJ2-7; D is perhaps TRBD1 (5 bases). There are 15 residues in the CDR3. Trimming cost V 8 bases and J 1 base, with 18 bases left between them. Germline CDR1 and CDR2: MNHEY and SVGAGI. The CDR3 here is CASGNGARASYEQYF. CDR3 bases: TGTGCCAGCGGGAATGGGGCCAGGGCATCCTACGAGCAGTACTTC.

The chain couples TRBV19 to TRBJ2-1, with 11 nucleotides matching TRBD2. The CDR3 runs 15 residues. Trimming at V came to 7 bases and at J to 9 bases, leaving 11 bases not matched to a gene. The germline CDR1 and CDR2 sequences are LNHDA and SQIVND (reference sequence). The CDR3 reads CASNGLAGGLGEQFF. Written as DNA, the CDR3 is TGTGCCAGTAATGGGCTAGCGGGAGGTTTAGGTGAGCAGTTCTTC.

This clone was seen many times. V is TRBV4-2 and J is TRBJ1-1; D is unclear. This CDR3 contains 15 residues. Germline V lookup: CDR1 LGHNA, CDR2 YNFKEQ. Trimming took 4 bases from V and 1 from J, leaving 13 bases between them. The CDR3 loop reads CASSRKEGENTEAFF. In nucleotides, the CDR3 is TGTGCCAGCAGCCGCAAGGAGGGCGAGAACACTGAAGCTTTCTTT.

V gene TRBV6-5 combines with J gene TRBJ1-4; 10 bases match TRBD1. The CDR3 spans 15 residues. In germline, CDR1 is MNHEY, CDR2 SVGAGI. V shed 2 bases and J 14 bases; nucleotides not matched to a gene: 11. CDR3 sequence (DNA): TGTGCCAGCAGTTACCTGGACAGGGGGAACGGAGGTCTGTTTTTT. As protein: CASSYLDRGNGGLFF.

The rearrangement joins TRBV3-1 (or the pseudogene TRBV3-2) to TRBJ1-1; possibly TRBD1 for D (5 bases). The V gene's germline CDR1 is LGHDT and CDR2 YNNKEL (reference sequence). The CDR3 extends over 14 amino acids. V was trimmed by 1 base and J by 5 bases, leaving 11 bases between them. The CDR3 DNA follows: TGTGCCAGCAGCCAAGTTCAGGGTCGAACTGAAGCTTTCTTT. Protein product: CASSQVQGRTEAFF.

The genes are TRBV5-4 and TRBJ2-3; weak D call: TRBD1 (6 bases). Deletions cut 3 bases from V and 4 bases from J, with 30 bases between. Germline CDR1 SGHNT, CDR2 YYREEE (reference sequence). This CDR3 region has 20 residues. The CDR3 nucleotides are TGTGCCAGCAGCTCCCTGATACGAAGGGTGTACAGGGAATATGCAGATACGCAGTATTTT. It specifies CASSSLIRRVYREYADTQYF. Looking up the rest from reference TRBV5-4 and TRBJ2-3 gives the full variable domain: ETGVTQSPTHLIKTRGQQVTLRCSSQSGHNTVSWYQQALGQGPQFIFQYYREEENGRGNFPPRFSGLQFPNYSSELNVNALELDDSALYLCASSSLIRRVYREYADTQYFGPGTRLTVL.

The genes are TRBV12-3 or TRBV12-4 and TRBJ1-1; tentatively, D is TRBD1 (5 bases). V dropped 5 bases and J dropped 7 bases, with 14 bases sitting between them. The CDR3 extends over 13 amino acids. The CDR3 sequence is CASSPVGPDEAFF. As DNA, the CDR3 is TGTGCCAGCAGTCCTGTGGGGCCCGATGAAGCTTTCTTT.

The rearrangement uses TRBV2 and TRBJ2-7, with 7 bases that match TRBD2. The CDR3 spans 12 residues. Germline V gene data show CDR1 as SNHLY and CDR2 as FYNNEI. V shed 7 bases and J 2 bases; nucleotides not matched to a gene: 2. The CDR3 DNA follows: TGTGCCAGCAAGCGGGAACCCTACGAGCAGTACTTC. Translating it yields CASKREPYEQYF.

CDR3 in DNA: TGTGCCAGCGTGGGGGGGTTCCCAGATACGCAGTATTTT. Amino acid sequence: CASVGGFPDTQYF. The rearrangement links TRBV28 to TRBJ2-3, with 7 bases matching TRBD2. Germline V CDR1 and CDR2: MDHEN, SYDVKM. With V trimmed by 8 bases and J by 4 bases, 6 bases remained unmatched. The CDR3 is 13 residues long.

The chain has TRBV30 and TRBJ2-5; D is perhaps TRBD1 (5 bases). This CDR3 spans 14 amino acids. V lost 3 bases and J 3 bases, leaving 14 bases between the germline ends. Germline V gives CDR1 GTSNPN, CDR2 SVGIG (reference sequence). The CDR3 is CAWRGLGQEETQYF. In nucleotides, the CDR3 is TGTGCCTGGAGGGGTTTAGGACAAGAAGAGACCCAGTACTTC.

The CDR3 here is CASSLRQGRNEQFF. The CDR3 DNA reads TGTGCCAGCAGCTTGAGACAGGGCAGGAATGAGCAGTTCTTC. The V and J genes are TRBV5-5 and TRBJ2-1, with 7 bases lining up with TRBD1. The length of the CDR3 is 14 residues. The V gene's germline CDR1 is SGHKS and CDR2 YYEKEE (reference sequence). J lost 7 bases, V lost 1 base, and 5 bases had no gene match.

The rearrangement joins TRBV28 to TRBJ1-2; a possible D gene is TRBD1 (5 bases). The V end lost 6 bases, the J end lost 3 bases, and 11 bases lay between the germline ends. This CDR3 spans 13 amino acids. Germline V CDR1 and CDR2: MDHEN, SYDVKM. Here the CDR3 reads CASRGGSHYGYTF. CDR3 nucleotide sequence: TGTGCCAGCAGGGGGGGGTCCCACTATGGCTACACCTTC.

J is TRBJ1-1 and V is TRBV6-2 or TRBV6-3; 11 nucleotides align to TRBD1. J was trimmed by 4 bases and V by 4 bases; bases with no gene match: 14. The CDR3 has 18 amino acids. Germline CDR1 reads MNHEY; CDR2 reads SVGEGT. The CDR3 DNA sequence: TGTGCCAGCAGTTGGAACCCGGACAGGGGGCGGTTGGGCACTGAAGCTTTCTTT. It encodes CASSWNPDRGRLGTEAFF.

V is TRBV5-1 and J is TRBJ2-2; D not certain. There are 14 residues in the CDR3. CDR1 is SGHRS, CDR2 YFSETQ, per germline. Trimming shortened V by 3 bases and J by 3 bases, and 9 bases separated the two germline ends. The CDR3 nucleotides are TGCGCCAGCAGCTGGGCTATAGACACCGGGGAGCTGTTTTTT. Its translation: CASSWAIDTGELFF.

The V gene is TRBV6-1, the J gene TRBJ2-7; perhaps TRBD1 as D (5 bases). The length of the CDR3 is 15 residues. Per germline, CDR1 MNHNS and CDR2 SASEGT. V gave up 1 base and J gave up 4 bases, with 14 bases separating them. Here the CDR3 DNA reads TGTGCCAGCAGTGAAGGTTTAGGGGCCGGATACGAGCAGTACTTC. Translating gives CASSEGLGAGYEQYF.

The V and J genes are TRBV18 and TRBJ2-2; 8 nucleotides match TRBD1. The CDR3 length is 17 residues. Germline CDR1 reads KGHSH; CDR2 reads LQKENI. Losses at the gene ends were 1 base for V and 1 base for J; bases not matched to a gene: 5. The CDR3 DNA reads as TGTGCCAGCTCACCACGTCAAGGACAGGGGAACACCGGGGAGCTGTTTTTT. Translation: CASSPRQGQGNTGELFF.

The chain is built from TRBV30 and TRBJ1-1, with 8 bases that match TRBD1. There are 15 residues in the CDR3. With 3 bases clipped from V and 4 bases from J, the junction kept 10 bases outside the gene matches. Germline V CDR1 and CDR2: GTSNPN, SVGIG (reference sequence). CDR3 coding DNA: TGTGCCTGGAGATCAGGGGGCCCGGGCAGCACTGAAGCTTTCTTT. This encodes CAWRSGGPGSTEAFF.

The CDR3: CASSLSAGVETQYF. The CDR3, as DNA: TGTGCCAGCAGCTTATCGGCGGGGGTAGAGACCCAGTACTTC. The chain couples TRBV11-3 to TRBJ2-5; TRBD2 matches at 7 bases. The CDR3 sequence is 14 residues long. Germline V gene lookup returns CDR1 SGHNT and CDR2 YENEEA. Trimming cost V 2 bases and J 4 bases; bases outside gene matches: 4. The whole variable domain, filled in from reference TRBV11-3 and TRBJ2-5, reads EAGVVQSPRYKIIEKKQPVAFWCNPISGHNTLYWYLQNLGQGPELLIRYENEEAVDDSQLPKDRFSAERLKGVDSTLKIQPAELGDSAVYLCASSLSAGVETQYFGPGTRLLVL.

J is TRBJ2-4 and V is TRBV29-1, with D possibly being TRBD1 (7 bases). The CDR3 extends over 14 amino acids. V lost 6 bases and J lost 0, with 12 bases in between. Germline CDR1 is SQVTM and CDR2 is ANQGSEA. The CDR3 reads CSVRDRLAKNIQYF. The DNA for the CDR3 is TGCAGCGTGCGGGACAGATTAGCCAAAAACATTCAGTACTTC.

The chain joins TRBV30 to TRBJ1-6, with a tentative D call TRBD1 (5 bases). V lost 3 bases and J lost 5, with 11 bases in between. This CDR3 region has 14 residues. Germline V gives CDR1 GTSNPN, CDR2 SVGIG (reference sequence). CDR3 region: CAWRRDEHNSPLHF. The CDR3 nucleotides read TGTGCCTGGAGGCGGGACGAGCATAATTCACCCCTCCACTTT.